Included here is one TCR beta chain sequence, with context. Only in-frame clones appear in the TCRdb table, and some are missing; sequencing was by immunoSEQ multiplex PCR. The sample has roughly 97,000 clones, over 90% seen once. Germline V gene data show CDR1 as SGHVS and CDR2 as FNYEAQ. Germline trimming cut 4 bases from V and 0 bases from J; bases unmatched to any gene: 4. This CDR3 spans 17 amino acids. The data were taken from a study of T cell responses to AZD1222 COVID-19 vaccine. The clonotype originates from an adult in good health. The V gene is TRBV7-6, the J gene TRBJ2-6; 9 nucleotides line up with TRBD1. The source was peripheral blood, collected on day 0 of AZD1222 vaccination. The CDR3 protein is CASSWGQGSSGANVLTF. The CDR3 bases are TGTGCCAGCAGCTGGGGACAGGGCTCCTCTGGGGCCAACGTCCTGACTTTC.